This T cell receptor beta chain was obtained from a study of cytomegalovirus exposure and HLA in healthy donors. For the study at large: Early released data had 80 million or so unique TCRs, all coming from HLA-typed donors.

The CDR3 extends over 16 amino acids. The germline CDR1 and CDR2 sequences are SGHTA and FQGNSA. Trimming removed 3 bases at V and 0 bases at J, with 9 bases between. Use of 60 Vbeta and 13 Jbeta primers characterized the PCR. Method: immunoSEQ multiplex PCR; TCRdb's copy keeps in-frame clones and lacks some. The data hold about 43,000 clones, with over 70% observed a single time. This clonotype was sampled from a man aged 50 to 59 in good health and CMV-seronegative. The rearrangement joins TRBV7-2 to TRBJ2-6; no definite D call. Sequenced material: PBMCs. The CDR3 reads CASSFGGSSGANVLTF. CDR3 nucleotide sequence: TGTGCCAGCAGCTTCGGCGGAAGCTCTGGGGCCAACGTCCTGACTTTC.